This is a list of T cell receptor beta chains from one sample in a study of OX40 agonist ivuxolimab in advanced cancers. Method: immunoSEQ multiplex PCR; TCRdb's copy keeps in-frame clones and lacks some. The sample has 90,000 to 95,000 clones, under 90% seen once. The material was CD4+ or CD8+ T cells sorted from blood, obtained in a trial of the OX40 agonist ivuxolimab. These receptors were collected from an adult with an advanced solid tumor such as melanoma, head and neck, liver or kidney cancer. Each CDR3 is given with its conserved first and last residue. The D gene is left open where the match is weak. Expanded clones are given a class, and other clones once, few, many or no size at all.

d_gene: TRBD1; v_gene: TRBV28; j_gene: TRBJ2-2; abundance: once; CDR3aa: CATREAGTGGTGELFF; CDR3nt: TGTGCCACCAGGGAGGCCGGGACAGGGGGGACCGGGGAGCTGTTTTTT
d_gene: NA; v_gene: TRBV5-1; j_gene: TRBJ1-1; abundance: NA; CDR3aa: CASSLEGRSMNTEAFF; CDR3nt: TGCGCCAGCAGCTTGGAAGGGAGAAGTATGAACACTGAAGCTTTCTTT
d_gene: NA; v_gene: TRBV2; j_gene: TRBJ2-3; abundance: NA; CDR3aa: CASRQSGSTDTQYF; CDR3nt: TGTGCCAGCAGGCAAAGCGGGAGCACAGATACGCAGTATTTT
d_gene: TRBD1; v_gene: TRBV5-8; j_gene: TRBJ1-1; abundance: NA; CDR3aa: CASPGQFNEAFF; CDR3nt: TGTGCCAGCCCGGGACAGTTCAATGAAGCTTTCTTT
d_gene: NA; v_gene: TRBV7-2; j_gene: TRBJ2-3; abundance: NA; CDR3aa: CASSSAGSADTQYF; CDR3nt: TGTGCCAGCAGCTCCGCAGGGAGTGCAGATACGCAGTATTTT
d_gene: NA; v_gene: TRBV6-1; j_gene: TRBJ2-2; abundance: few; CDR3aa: CASRGRGYLTGELFF; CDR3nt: TGTGCCAGCAGAGGACGAGGCTACCTCACCGGGGAGCTGTTTTTT
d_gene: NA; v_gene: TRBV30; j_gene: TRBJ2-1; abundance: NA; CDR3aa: CAWFQNGGSSYNEQFF; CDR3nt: TGTGCCTGGTTTCAGAACGGGGGAAGCTCCTACAATGAGCAGTTCTTC
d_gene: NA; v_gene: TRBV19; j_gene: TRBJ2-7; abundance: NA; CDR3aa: CATNPDGFGPGQYF; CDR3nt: TGTGCCACCAACCCGGACGGATTTGGGCCCGGGCAGTACTTC
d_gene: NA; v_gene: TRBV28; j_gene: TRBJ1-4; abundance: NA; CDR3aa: CASSFNSPDEKLFF; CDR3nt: TGTGCCAGCAGTTTCAACAGTCCCGATGAAAAACTGTTTTTT
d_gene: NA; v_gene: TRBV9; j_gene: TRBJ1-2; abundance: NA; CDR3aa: CASSVGRWTVANYGYTF; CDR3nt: TGTGCCAGCAGCGTAGGTCGTTGGACAGTCGCTAACTATGGCTACACCTTC
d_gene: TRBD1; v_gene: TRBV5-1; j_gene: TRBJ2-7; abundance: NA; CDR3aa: CASSNLQGGYEQYF; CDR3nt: TGCGCCAGCAGCAACCTACAGGGGGGCTACGAGCAGTACTTC
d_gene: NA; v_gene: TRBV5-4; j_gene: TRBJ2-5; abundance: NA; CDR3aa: CASSVLNTGVGETQYF; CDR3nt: TGTGCCAGCAGCGTGTTAAATACCGGAGTGGGAGAGACCCAGTACTTC
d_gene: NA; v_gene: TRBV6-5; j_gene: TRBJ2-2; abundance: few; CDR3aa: CASRTKVGAGELFF; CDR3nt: TGTGCCAGCCGGACAAAAGTTGGCGCCGGGGAGCTGTTTTTT
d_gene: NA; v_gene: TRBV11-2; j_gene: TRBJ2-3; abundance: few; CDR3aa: CASSLEAGPRYF; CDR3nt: TGTGCCAGCAGCTTAGAGGCGGGGCCCCGGTATTTT
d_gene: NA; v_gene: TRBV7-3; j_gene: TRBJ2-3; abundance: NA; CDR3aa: CASSLGSTDTQYF; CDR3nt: TGTGCCAGCAGCCTCGGGAGCACAGATACGCAGTATTTT
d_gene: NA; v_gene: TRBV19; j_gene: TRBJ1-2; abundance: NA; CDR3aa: CASGDRPLNYGYTF; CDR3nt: TGTGCCAGTGGCGACAGGCCCCTCAACTATGGCTACACCTTC
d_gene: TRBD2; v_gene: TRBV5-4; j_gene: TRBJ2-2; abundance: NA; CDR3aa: CASSLRASGNTGELFF; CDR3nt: TGTGCCAGCAGCCTTCGGGCTAGCGGGAACACCGGGGAGCTGTTTTTT
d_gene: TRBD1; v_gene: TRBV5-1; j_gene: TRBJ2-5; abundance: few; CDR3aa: CASSLGRTGQETQYF; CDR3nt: TGCGCCAGCAGCTTGGGAAGGACAGGGCAAGAGACCCAGTACTTC
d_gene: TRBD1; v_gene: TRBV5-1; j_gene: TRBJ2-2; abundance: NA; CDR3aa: CASSLGGQGWTGELFF; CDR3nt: TGCGCCAGCAGCTTGGGAGGACAGGGTTGGACCGGGGAGCTGTTTTTT
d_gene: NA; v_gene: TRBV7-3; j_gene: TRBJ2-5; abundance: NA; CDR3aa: CASSLRGGWQETQYF; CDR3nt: TGTGCCAGCAGCTTAAGGGGCGGGTGGCAAGAGACCCAGTACTTC
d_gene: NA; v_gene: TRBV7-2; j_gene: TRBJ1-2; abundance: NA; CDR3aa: CASSVGLYGYTF; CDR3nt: TGTGCCAGCAGCGTTGGCCTCTATGGCTACACCTTC
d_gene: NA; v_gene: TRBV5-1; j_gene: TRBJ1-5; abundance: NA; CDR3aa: CASSLAADQPQHF; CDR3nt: TGCGCCAGCAGCTTGGCCGCCGATCAGCCCCAGCATTTT
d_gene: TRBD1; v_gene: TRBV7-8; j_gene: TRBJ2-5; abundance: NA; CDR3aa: CASSLNQGAETQYF; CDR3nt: TGTGCCAGCAGCTTAAATCAGGGGGCGGAGACCCAGTACTTC
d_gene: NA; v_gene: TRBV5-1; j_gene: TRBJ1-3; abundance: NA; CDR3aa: CASSLAGWRAGNTIYF; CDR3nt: TGCGCCAGCAGCTTGGCCGGGTGGCGAGCTGGAAACACCATATATTTT
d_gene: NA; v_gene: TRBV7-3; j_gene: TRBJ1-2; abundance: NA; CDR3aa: CASSLNPGRGDSNYGYTF; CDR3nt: TGTGCCAGCAGCTTAAACCCCGGCAGGGGTGATTCTAACTATGGCTACACCTTC
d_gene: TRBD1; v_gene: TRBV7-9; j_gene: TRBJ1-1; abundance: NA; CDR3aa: CASSFGDRGNTEAFF; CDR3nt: TGTGCCAGCAGCTTCGGGGACAGGGGGAACACTGAAGCTTTCTTT
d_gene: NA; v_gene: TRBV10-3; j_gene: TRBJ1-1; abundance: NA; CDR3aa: CAIRSGGGENTEAFF; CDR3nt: TGTGCCATCAGATCGGGTGGGGGGGAGAACACTGAAGCTTTCTTT
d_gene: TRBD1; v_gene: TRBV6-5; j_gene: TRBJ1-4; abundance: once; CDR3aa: CASRGPRGSGEKLFF; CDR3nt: TGTGCCAGCAGAGGTCCCAGGGGGAGTGGTGAAAAACTGTTTTTT
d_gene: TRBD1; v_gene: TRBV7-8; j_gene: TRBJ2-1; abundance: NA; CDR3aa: CASSQNRGNEQFF; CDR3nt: TGTGCCAGCAGCCAGAACAGGGGTAATGAGCAGTTCTTC
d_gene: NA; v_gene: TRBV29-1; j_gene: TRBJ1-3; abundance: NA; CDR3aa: CSVIGQKSDTIYF; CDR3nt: TGCAGCGTGATCGGACAGAAATCAGACACCATATATTTT